The sequence of this TCR beta chain was determined in a study of cytomegalovirus exposure and HLA in healthy donors. Study-wide findings and caveats: There were some V segments, including TRBV6-2 and TRBV6-3, excluded as indistinguishable. In presence/absence analyses, roughly uniform sequencing depth across donors was assumed.

13 Jbeta primers and 60 Vbeta primers were used for the PCR. Assay: immunoSEQ multiplex PCR; the TCRdb copy retains only in-frame clones and omits some. The sample comprises 90,000 to 150,000 clones, 70% to 85% of which are singletons, and approximately 10% rests with the top ten. With regard to this clone: Its specificity is unknown.

CDR1 is SNHLY and CDR2 is FYNNEI in the germline V gene. The CDR3 is 13 residues long. V was pared by 8 bases and J by 2 bases, with 13 bases between. This rearrangement joins TRBV2 to TRBJ2-7; D possibly corresponds to TRBD2 (5 bases). The sequenced sample consisted of PBMCs. The clonotype was recovered from a woman aged 45-65 years in good health and CMV-seropositive. CDR3 loop: CASGREGPYEQYF. CDR3 DNA: TGTGCCAGCGGACGGGAAGGACCCTACGAGCAGTACTTC.